A selection of T cell receptor beta chains follows, all from one sample in a study of T cell responses to AZD1222 COVID-19 vaccine. TCRdb's table, derived via immunoSEQ multiplex PCR, lists solely in-frame clones and lacks some. The repertoire includes about 120,000 clones, 90% of them detected once, and 3.5% to 4.5% sits in the top ten. Specimen: peripheral blood, collected 28 days after the second dose of the MenACWY control vaccine. Source of these receptors: an adult who received the MenACWY meningococcal vaccine as a control. Each CDR3 is given with its conserved first and last residue. A D gene is named only where the DNA matches it firmly. A row's size may be missing; if present it is once, few, many or a size class.

CDR3: CASSLGPHRPLHEGYNEQFF
DNA: TGCGCCAGCAGCTTGGGACCCCACAGGCCCCTTCATGAAGGGTACAATGAGCAGTTCTTC
V: TRBV5-1
D: .
J: TRBJ2-1
size: .

CDR3: CASSGTSGGYNEQFF
DNA: TGTGCCAGCAGTGGGACTAGCGGAGGTTACAATGAGCAGTTCTTC
V: TRBV2
D: TRBD2
J: TRBJ2-1
size: few

CDR3: CASSLGRRPQHF
DNA: TGTGCCAGCAGCCTCGGGCGAAGGCCCCAGCATTTT
V: TRBV3-1/TRBV3-2
D: .
J: TRBJ1-5
size: once

CDR3: CASSVGTVQEGQYF
DNA: TGTGCCAGCAGCGTCGGGACAGTCCAAGAGGGGCAGTACTTC
V: TRBV7-6
D: TRBD1
J: TRBJ2-7
size: .

CDR3: CASSTWAKETQYF
DNA: TGTGCCAGTAGTACCTGGGCTAAAGAGACCCAGTACTTC
V: TRBV19
D: .
J: TRBJ2-5
size: .

CDR3: CASSFSHTEAFF
DNA: TGTGCCAGCAGCTTTTCTCACACTGAAGCTTTCTTT
V: TRBV11-2
D: .
J: TRBJ1-1
size: .

CDR3: CASSLSGGNYGYTF
DNA: TGTGCCAGCAGTTTAAGTGGGGGGAACTATGGCTACACCTTC
V: TRBV27
D: .
J: TRBJ1-2
size: .

CDR3: CASSTSVDTQYF
DNA: TGTGCCAGCAGCACCTCGGTCGATACGCAGTATTTT
V: TRBV12-3/TRBV12-4
D: .
J: TRBJ2-3
size: .

CDR3: CSPKGTRSNQPQHF
DNA: TGCAGCCCTAAAGGGACTAGGAGCAATCAGCCCCAGCATTTT
V: TRBV29-1
D: .
J: TRBJ1-5
size: few

CDR3: CASSQGRNSNQPQHF
DNA: TGTGCCAGCAGCCAGGGCCGGAATAGCAATCAGCCCCAGCATTTT
V: TRBV2
D: .
J: TRBJ1-5
size: .

CDR3: CASSVSSTSGYEQYF
DNA: TGTGCCAGCAGCGTATCCTCGACTAGCGGATACGAGCAGTACTTC
V: TRBV9
D: TRBD2
J: TRBJ2-7
size: .

CDR3: CASSTRTVSSGANVLTF
DNA: TGTGCCAGTAGTACCCGGACAGTTAGCTCTGGGGCCAACGTCCTGACTTTC
V: TRBV19
D: .
J: TRBJ2-6
size: .

CDR3: CASSPAGGAGTQYF
DNA: TGTGCCAGCAGCCCAGCTGGGGGAGCGGGGACCCAGTACTTC
V: TRBV11-2
D: .
J: TRBJ2-5
size: .

CDR3: CASSGNPGTTVLEQYF
DNA: TGTGCCAGCAGCGGGAACCCCGGGACTACGGTTCTGGAGCAGTACTTC
V: TRBV5-4
D: TRBD2
J: TRBJ2-7
size: .

CDR3: CATSDLRTTNNEQFF
DNA: TGTGCCACCAGTGATTTGCGGACCACGAACAATGAGCAGTTCTTC
V: TRBV24-1
D: .
J: TRBJ2-1
size: .

CDR3: CASSQDSDRYSSGANVLTF
DNA: TGCGCCAGCAGCCAAGATTCGGACAGGTATAGCTCTGGGGCCAACGTCCTGACTTTC
V: TRBV4-3
D: TRBD1
J: TRBJ2-6
size: .

CDR3: CASSYTGTGPGRNYGYTF
DNA: TGTGCCAGTAGCTACACCGGGACAGGGCCGGGTAGGAACTATGGCTACACCTTC
V: TRBV19
D: TRBD1
J: TRBJ1-2
size: .

CDR3: CAWSVPFGQGAYEQYF
DNA: TGTGCCTGGAGTGTACCGTTCGGACAGGGGGCCTACGAGCAGTACTTC
V: TRBV30
D: TRBD1
J: TRBJ2-7
size: .

CDR3: CASSPGLAGGIDTQYF
DNA: TGTGCCAGCAGCCCAGGGTTAGCGGGGGGCATAGATACGCAGTATTTT
V: TRBV7-6
D: TRBD2
J: TRBJ2-3
size: .

CDR3: CASSEGLAGGLYQETQYF
DNA: TGTGCCAGCAGTGAGGGACTAGCGGGGGGGCTGTACCAAGAGACCCAGTACTTC
V: TRBV6-1
D: TRBD2
J: TRBJ2-5
size: .

CDR3: CASSYSLAGTSSTDTQYF
DNA: TGTGCCAGCAGTTACTCGCTAGCGGGGACGTCTAGCACAGATACGCAGTATTTT
V: TRBV6-2/TRBV6-3
D: TRBD2
J: TRBJ2-3
size: .

CDR3: CASSYGQLAGTGELFF
DNA: TGTGCCAGCAGTTACGGTCAGCTAGCTGGCACCGGGGAGCTGTTTTTT
V: TRBV6-5
D: .
J: TRBJ2-2
size: .

CDR3: CASSIGTGGTGELFF
DNA: TGTGCCAGCAGCATAGGGACAGGGGGTACCGGGGAGCTGTTTTTT
V: TRBV7-6
D: TRBD1
J: TRBJ2-2
size: .

CDR3: CSVWTGGTGTQYF
DNA: TGCAGCGTTTGGACAGGGGGAACGGGTACGCAGTATTTT
V: TRBV29-1
D: TRBD1
J: TRBJ2-3
size: .

CDR3: CSAPGTGYPDTQYF
DNA: TGCAGCGCCCCCGGGACAGGGTATCCAGATACGCAGTATTTT
V: TRBV29-1
D: TRBD1
J: TRBJ2-3
size: .

CDR3: CASSAGTGRSYEQYF
DNA: TGTGCCAGCAGCGCGGGGACAGGGCGCTCCTACGAGCAGTACTTC
V: TRBV9
D: TRBD1
J: TRBJ2-7
size: .

CDR3: CASRWTATDTQYF
DNA: TGTGCCAGCAGGTGGACAGCCACAGATACGCAGTATTTT
V: TRBV12-3/TRBV12-4
D: .
J: TRBJ2-3
size: .

CDR3: CASSLGRGLYEQYF
DNA: TGTGCCAGCAGCTTAGGCAGGGGGCTATACGAGCAGTACTTC
V: TRBV7-9
D: TRBD1
J: TRBJ2-7
size: .

CDR3: CASSQPMGGGNTGELFF
DNA: TGCGCCAGCAGCCAACCCATGGGGGGTGGGAACACCGGGGAGCTGTTTTTT
V: TRBV4-3
D: .
J: TRBJ2-2
size: .

CDR3: CASSLMSAPLHF
DNA: TGTGCCAGCAGCTTAATGTCGGCACCCCTCCACTTT
V: TRBV11-2
D: .
J: TRBJ1-6
size: .

CDR3: CASRTDSGNTIYF
DNA: TGTGCCAGTAGGACAGACTCTGGAAACACCATATATTTT
V: TRBV19
D: .
J: TRBJ1-3
size: .

CDR3: CASSLAGGGEKLFF
DNA: TGTGCCAGCAGCTTAGCAGGGGGTGGTGAAAAACTGTTTTTT
V: TRBV7-9
D: .
J: TRBJ1-4
size: .

CDR3: CASSTGRVRDTQYF
DNA: TGTGCCAGCTCTACGGGTAGAGTACGAGATACGCAGTATTTT
V: TRBV18
D: .
J: TRBJ2-3
size: once

CDR3: CASSSGQPKTIYF
DNA: TGTGCCAGCAGCTCGGGACAGCCAAAGACCATATATTTT
V: TRBV7-9
D: TRBD1
J: TRBJ1-3
size: .

CDR3: CASSSWTMDGELFF
DNA: TGTGCCAGCAGCTCATGGACCATGGACGGGGAGCTGTTTTTT
V: TRBV11-2
D: .
J: TRBJ2-2
size: .

CDR3: CASSDSLGDSPLHF
DNA: TGTGCCAGCAGTGACAGCCTCGGGGATTCACCCCTCCACTTT
V: TRBV6-1
D: .
J: TRBJ1-6
size: few

CDR3: CASSFGTSGPRSEQYF
DNA: TGTGCCAGCAGCTTTGGGACTAGCGGGCCCCGGAGCGAGCAGTACTTC
V: TRBV5-8
D: TRBD2
J: TRBJ2-7
size: .

CDR3: CSVENGQGAYTEAFF
DNA: TGCAGCGTTGAGAATGGGCAGGGGGCTTACACTGAAGCTTTCTTT
V: TRBV29-1
D: TRBD1
J: TRBJ1-1
size: .

CDR3: CASSPSGSYEQYF
DNA: TGTGCCAGCAGTCCGTCGGGGTCCTACGAGCAGTACTTC
V: TRBV6-5
D: .
J: TRBJ2-7
size: .

CDR3: CAISEFGGGGNTEAFF
DNA: TGTGCCATCAGTGAGTTCGGCGGGGGCGGGAACACTGAAGCTTTCTTT
V: TRBV10-3
D: .
J: TRBJ1-1
size: .

CDR3: CASSRTGGAETQYF
DNA: TGTGCCAGCAGCAGGACAGGGGGCGCCGAGACCCAGTACTTC
V: TRBV7-7
D: TRBD1
J: TRBJ2-5
size: .

CDR3: CASSKAPDGGYTF
DNA: TGTGCCAGCAGCAAAGCACCGGACGGCGGCTACACCTTC
V: TRBV21-1
D: .
J: TRBJ1-2
size: .

CDR3: CATSRDRGGYEQYF
DNA: TGTGCCACCAGCAGAGATCGGGGGGGCTACGAGCAGTACTTC
V: TRBV15
D: TRBD2
J: TRBJ2-7
size: once

CDR3: CASSLDKAGHGYSPLHF
DNA: TGTGCCAGCAGTTTAGATAAAGCAGGGCACGGATATTCACCCCTCCACTTT
V: TRBV28
D: .
J: TRBJ1-6
size: .

CDR3: CASSPSTEGETQYF
DNA: TGTGCCAGCTCACCGTCGACAGAGGGAGAGACCCAGTACTTC
V: TRBV18
D: .
J: TRBJ2-5
size: .

CDR3: CASSPGNTGELFF
DNA: TGTGCCAGCAGCCCGGGGAACACCGGGGAGCTGTTTTTT
V: TRBV7-9
D: .
J: TRBJ2-2
size: .

CDR3: CASSLISHEQYF
DNA: TGTGCCAGCAGCTTAATATCCCACGAGCAGTACTTC
V: TRBV7-8
D: .
J: TRBJ2-7
size: .

CDR3: CASSYSSLSPQDF
DNA: TGTGCCAGCAGTTACTCGAGTTTGTCCCCTCAAGACTTC
V: TRBV6-5
D: .
J: TRBJ2-5
size: .

CDR3: CAISESGQTSNYGYTF
DNA: TGTGCCATCAGTGAGTCGGGGCAGACCTCTAACTATGGCTACACCTTC
V: TRBV10-3
D: .
J: TRBJ1-2
size: .

CDR3: CASSLYGTSRRGGYGYTF
DNA: TGTGCCAGCAGCTTGTACGGGACGTCAAGGAGGGGGGGCTATGGCTACACCTTC
V: TRBV5-6
D: .
J: TRBJ1-2
size: few